Below, 11 T cell receptor beta chains from the same sample are listed, as sequenced in a study of chemoradiotherapy in HPV16-positive cancers. Profiled with immunoSEQ multiplex PCR; TCRdb holds only in-frame clones, not every one. The data hold fewer than 18,000 clones, with 78% observed a single time. This material was acquired from a patient who underwent chemoradiotherapy. These receptor sequences come from a human donor with HPV-associated anogenital cancer.

This rearrangement joins TRBV9 to TRBJ2-5; TRBD2 aligns across 10 bases. This CDR3 has 17 amino acids. Germline V gene data show CDR1 as SGDLS and CDR2 as YYNGEE. Trimming took 3 bases from V and 2 from J; bases not matched to a gene: 10. The DNA for the CDR3 is TGTGCCAGCAGCGAGAACCTAGATAGCGGGGGGCAAGAGACCCAGTACTTC. Protein: CASSENLDSGGQETQYF.

About this clone itself: Germline is not matched at one junction end, which may reflect a read error. The chain has TRBV28 and TRBJ1-5; the match to TRBD1 covers 9 bases. This CDR3 has 13 residues. From germline, CDR1 is MDHEN and CDR2 SYDVKM. The chain's CDR3 is CASSGQGRMQRRF. CDR3 DNA: TGTGCCAGCTCGGGACAGGGTCGGATGCAAAGGCGTTTT. The full variable domain, its missing parts supplied by reference TRBV28 and TRBJ1-5, is DVKVTQSSRYLVKRTGEKVFLECVQDMDHENMFWYRQDPGLGLRLIYFSYDVKMKEKGDIPEGYSVSREKKERFSLILESASTNQTSMYLCASSGQGRMQRRFGDGTRLSIL.

The rearrangement uses TRBV20-1 and TRBJ1-1, with D uncertain. Germline V gene sequence: CDR1 DFQATT, CDR2 SNEGSKA (reference sequence). The CDR3 extends over 11 amino acids. CDR3 in amino acids: CRAPWNTEAFF. The CDR3 coding sequence is TGCAGGGCCCCTTGGAACACTGAAGCTTTCTTT.

The chain recombines TRBV6-6 with TRBJ2-6; D is unresolved. The germline V and J ends were trimmed by 7 bases and 2 bases, with 9 bases remaining between them. This CDR3 has 14 residues. The germline CDR1 and CDR2 sequences are MNHNY and SVGAGI (reference sequence). For the CDR3, the DNA is TGTGCCAGCACTCAAGGGACTGGGGCCAACGTCCTGACTTTC. It translates to CASTQGTGANVLTF.

The rearrangement joins TRBV28 to TRBJ1-5; 7 bases map to TRBD1. The CDR3 contains 15 residues. CDR1 and CDR2 from the germline V gene are MDHEN and SYDVKM. V dropped 6 bases and J dropped 0; count of bases not matched to a gene: 5. The CDR3 protein is CASRPGGSSNQPQHF. The CDR3 DNA is TGTGCCAGCAGGCCAGGGGGTAGTAGCAATCAGCCCCAGCATTTT.

The V gene is TRBV18, the J gene TRBJ1-2; 8 bases map to TRBD1. The length of the CDR3 is 13 residues. With V trimmed by 3 bases and J by 8 bases, 5 bases remained unmatched. Germline CDR1 reads KGHSH; CDR2 reads LQKENI. CDR3 coding DNA: TGTGCCAGCTCACCGGGACAGGCGGGCGGCTACACCTTC. The encoded protein is CASSPGQAGGYTF.

Only a few counts were recorded for this clone. The chain has TRBV7-9 and TRBJ1-2; D gene ambiguous. The CDR3 is 15 amino acids. Trimming cost V 1 base and J 8 bases, with 17 bases left between them. The germline V gene encodes CDR1 SEHNR and CDR2 FQNEAQ (reference sequence). This chain's CDR3 is CASSLDGSGVSGYTF. The CDR3 DNA follows: TGTGCCAGCAGCTTAGATGGGTCAGGTGTTTCGGGCTACACCTTC.

The chain has TRBV7-2 and TRBJ1-1; possible D gene TRBD1, 5 bases. Germline V gene lookup returns CDR1 SGHTA and CDR2 FQGNSA. The CDR3 runs to 18 residues. V was pared by 8 bases and J by 4 bases, with 29 bases between. The CDR3 coding sequence is TGTGCCAGCGGCACCCCTGAGGGGTACCCCCCTTTCGGCACTGAAGCTTTCTTT. This translates into CASGTPEGYPPFGTEAFF.

The chain couples TRBV15 to TRBJ1-2, with 7 bases fitting TRBD1. The J segment lost 3 bases and the V segment lost 2 bases, leaving 12 bases of the junction unmatched. CDR1 LNHNV and CDR2 YYDKDF come from the germline V gene (reference sequence). CDR3 length equals 17 residues. The CDR3 loop reads CATSRFFRTGLDYGYTF. In DNA, the CDR3 is TGTGCCACCAGCAGATTCTTCCGGACAGGTTTGGACTATGGCTACACCTTC.

The chain recombines TRBV10-3 with TRBJ1-2, with TRBD1 as a possible D gene (6 bases). The germline V gene encodes CDR1 ENHRY and CDR2 SYGVKD. V gave up 4 bases and J gave up 4 bases, with 10 bases separating them. CDR3 length: 13 residues. Here the CDR3 DNA reads TGTGCCATCAGTGTCACAGGGTCCTATGGCTACACCTTC. It translates to CAISVTGSYGYTF.

This clone was seen a handful of times. This chain links TRBV28 with TRBJ1-6; D gene uncertain. V shed 8 bases and J shed 0 bases, with 11 bases lying between them. The CDR3 sequence is 15 residues long. The germline V gene has CDR1 MDHEN and CDR2 SYDVKM. This CDR3 reads CASAPWSSYNSPLHF. The CDR3, as DNA: TGTGCCAGCGCGCCCTGGAGCTCCTATAATTCACCCCTCCACTTT.